In this sample, the clone carrying this TCR beta chain turned up a few times. Its antigen is unidentified. TCRdb fed the 5' RACE reads into MiXCR, producing one record per CDR3 protein. The data contain hundreds of thousands of distinct CDR3 sequences, approximately 15% of them seen just once; the ten biggest clones take up about a fifth. The data are from a study of T-cell memory formation after mild COVID-19. In the study overall: The study found TCR clusters largely donor specific. The study's findings and limits: Mostly located in CM and EM were contracting CD4+ clones, with contracting CD8+ clones located in EMRA. Memory from before infection featured some responding clones, which suggests cross-reactive memory joined.

J lost 15 bases, V lost 6 bases, and 9 bases had no gene match. The CDR3 is 13 amino acids. Per the germline V gene, CDR1 is SGHTA and CDR2 is FQGNSA. The specimen was PBMCs or a T cell subset sorted from them (not recorded which). This chain joins TRBV7-2 and TRBJ2-1; 12 bases map to TRBD2. This sequence was found in a young man who had mild COVID-19 (a few samples of this study predate the infection). Cell type and time point are not known. The CDR3 sequence: CASSLGAGLAGFF. The CDR3 nucleotides read TGTGCCAGCAGTCTAGGGGCGGGACTAGCGGGGTTCTTC. The entire variable domain, with the rest obtained from reference TRBV7-2 and TRBJ2-1, is as follows: GAGVSQSPSNKVTEKGKDVELRCDPISGHTALYWYRQSLGQGLEFLIYFQGNSAPDKSGLPSDRFSAERTGGSVSTLTIQRTQQEDSAVYLCASSLGAGLAGFFGPGTRLTVL.